This passage covers 26 T cell receptor beta chains from one sample sequenced in a study of human T cells and chemical hapten exposure. Via MiXCR, TCRdb re-called the RACE reads, giving one row per CDR3 protein. The sample lists 150,000 or so distinct CDR3 sequences; more than 12% were seen once. The time point here: patch test 1, 2 weeks after DPC sensitization. Documented treatment: therapeutic diphenylcyclopropenone sensitization with weekly scalp DPC. The sample here was whole blood, taken in connection with sensitization to the hapten diphenylcyclopropenone (DPC). The receptors shown here come from a woman aged 30 to 39 with alopecia areata. Some clones in this sample may be carry-over from other donors' samples.

The V call is TRBV5-4, the J call TRBJ2-5; 7 nucleotides line up with TRBD1. Germline V gene lookup returns CDR1 SGHNT and CDR2 YYREEE (reference sequence). Unmatched junction bases numbered 4, after V lost 1 base and J lost 1 base. CDR3 length: 15 residues. The CDR3 spells CASSLQQGIQETQYF. DNA of the CDR3: TGTGCCAGCAGCTTGCAACAGGGGATCCAAGAGACCCAGTACTTC. Filled out from reference TRBV5-4 and TRBJ2-5, the complete variable domain reads ETGVTQSPTHLIKTRGQQVTLRCSSQSGHNTVSWYQQALGQGPQFIFQYYREEENGRGNFPPRFSGLQFPNYSSELNVNALELDDSALYLCASSLQQGIQETQYFGPGTRLLVL.

The rearrangement uses TRBV10-3 and TRBJ2-1; TRBD2 aligns across 12 bases. Germline V CDR1 and CDR2: ENHRY, SYGVKD. This CDR3 contains 15 residues. V shed 5 bases and J 9 bases; nucleotides not matched to a gene: 8. This chain's CDR3 is CAISPTTSGRGEQFF. The DNA of the CDR3 is TGTGCCATCAGTCCTACGACTAGCGGGAGAGGTGAGCAGTTCTTC.

The rearrangement uses TRBV7-3 and TRBJ2-2; D gene ambiguous. This CDR3 comprises 14 residues. Germline V CDR1 and CDR2: SGHTA, FQGTGA. V dropped 4 bases and J dropped 4 bases, with 10 bases sitting between them. The CDR3 loop reads CASSSGRTTGELFF. CDR3 bases: TGTGCCAGCAGCTCCGGCAGAACCACCGGGGAGCTGTTTTTT.

This clonotype was seen a handful of times. CDR3 sequence reads: CASSYSLYNEQFF. In DNA form, the CDR3 reads TGTGCCAGCAGTTACTCCTTATACAATGAGCAGTTCTTC. This sequence joins TRBV6-5 and TRBJ2-1, with no clear D. The CDR3 totals 13 residues. The germline V gene encodes CDR1 MNHEY and CDR2 SVGAGI. V was clipped by 0 bases and J by 4 bases, with 4 bases between them.

The rearrangement links TRBV28 to TRBJ2-5, with TRBD2 matching over 13 bases. V lost 5 bases, J lost 4 bases, and 1 base stayed unmatched. The germline gives CDR1 MDHEN, CDR2 SYDVKM. There are 14 residues in the CDR3. CDR3 sequence reads: CASSTSGRGETQYF. The CDR3 DNA reads TGTGCCAGCAGTACTAGCGGGAGGGGAGAGACCCAGTACTTC. Filled out from reference TRBV28 and TRBJ2-5, the complete variable domain reads DVKVTQSSRYLVKRTGEKVFLECVQDMDHENMFWYRQDPGLGLRLIYFSYDVKMKEKGDIPEGYSVSREKKERFSLILESASTNQTSMYLCASSTSGRGETQYFGPGTRLLVL.

This clonotype was recorded many times. The V gene is TRBV18, the J gene TRBJ2-3; TRBD2 matches 12 bases. Germline V gives CDR1 KGHSH, CDR2 LQKENI. The trim removed 3 bases at V and 5 bases at J, leaving 6 bases unmatched. The CDR3 length is 16 residues. CDR3 residues: CASSPGLAGNVDTQYF. In DNA form, the CDR3 reads TGTGCCAGCTCACCCGGACTAGCGGGAAACGTAGATACGCAGTATTTT.

The chain links TRBV21-1 to TRBJ1-5; the table names TRBD1, a call not compared with the DNA. TRBV21-1 has pseudogene status. The CDR3 length is 15 residues. The CDR3 coding sequence is TGTGCCAGCAGCACTCCCGGGACTGGGGATCAGCCCCAGCATTTT. Protein: CASSTPGTGDQPQHF.

The chain uses TRBV19 and TRBJ1-4; D unclear. The CDR3 consists of 14 residues. The ends were cut back, 6 bases at V and 0 bases at J, with 8 bases in the middle. Germline lookup yields CDR1 LNHDA and CDR2 SQIVND (reference sequence). CDR3 nucleotides: TGTGCCAGTAGGCGAGGATCAACTAATGAAAAACTGTTTTTT. Translated: CASRRGSTNEKLFF.

This clonotype was counted only a few times. The J gene is TRBJ1-1, the V gene TRBV7-8; 9 bases are shared with TRBD1. CDR3 size: 14 residues. CDR1 SGHVS and CDR2 FQNEAQ come from the germline V gene. With 5 bases clipped from V and 3 bases from J, the junction kept 4 bases outside the gene matches. The CDR3 bases are TGTGCCAGCAGCCACTGGACAGGGGACACTGAAGCTTTCTTT. As protein: CASSHWTGDTEAFF.

The chain uses TRBV5-4 and TRBJ2-7; perhaps D is TRBD1 or TRBD2 (5 bases each). The germline CDR1 and CDR2 sequences are SGHNT and YYREEE (reference sequence). The CDR3 runs to 14 residues. V lost 4 bases, J lost 6 bases, and 17 bases lay in between. The CDR3 reads CASSQVGTGREQYF. CDR3 DNA: TGTGCCAGCAGCCAGGTCGGTACGGGGCGCGAGCAGTACTTC.

Remarks on this clonotype: A single base separates this from a much larger clone, so it may be a read error. The chain carries TRBV2 and TRBJ1-2; 8 bases match TRBD1. CDR3 length: 14 amino acids. Per the germline V gene, CDR1 is SNHLY and CDR2 is FYNNEI. V shed 8 bases, J shed 2 bases, and the junction held 7 bases outside the gene matches. CDR3 in amino acids: CASGQGALNYGYTF. The CDR3 DNA reads TGTGCCAGCGGTCAGGGGGCCTTAAACTATGGCTACACCTTC.

The rearrangement uses TRBV6-2 or TRBV6-3 and TRBJ2-7; 11 bases map to TRBD2. The CDR3 sequence is 15 residues long. CDR1 is MNHEY, CDR2 SVGEGT, per germline. V shed 5 bases and J 3 bases; nucleotides not matched to a gene: 6. The CDR3 loop reads CASSAGLAGVYEQYF. CDR3 in DNA: TGTGCCAGCAGTGCAGGACTAGCGGGTGTCTACGAGCAGTACTTC.

The rearrangement uses TRBV27 and TRBJ2-7; weak D call: TRBD2 (6 bases). The V end was cut by 5 bases, the J end by 4 bases, with 24 bases between. This CDR3 is 17 amino acids long. Germline V gives CDR1 MNHEY, CDR2 SMNVEV (reference sequence). In nucleotides, the CDR3 is TGTGCCAGCAGTCTCTCGCCCATTGGGGGTAGCGGTTACGAGCAGTACTTC. The encoded protein is CASSLSPIGGSGYEQYF.

This chain joins TRBV4-1 and TRBJ2-1; 11 nucleotides align to TRBD2. CDR3 size: 19 residues. The ends lost 1 base at V and 2 bases at J; junction bases unmatched: 10. Germline V gene data show CDR1 as MGHRA and CDR2 as YSYEKL. The CDR3 nucleotides read TGCGCCAGCAGCCAAGTCACTAGCGGGAGAAGGGATCCCTACAATGAGCAGTTCTTC. Protein sequence: CASSQVTSGRRDPYNEQFF.

The chain joins TRBV5-4 to TRBJ2-5; tentatively, D is TRBD1 (6 bases). Germline CDR1 and CDR2: SGHNT and YYREEE (reference sequence). This CDR3 is 15 amino acids long. V lost 0 bases, J lost 1 base, and 10 bases lay in between. The CDR3: CASSLGDRIQETQYF. In nucleotides, the CDR3 is TGTGCCAGCAGCTTGGGCGACAGGATCCAAGAGACCCAGTACTTC.

CDR3 in amino acids: CASSSPPQSYEQYF. In DNA form, the CDR3 reads TGTGCCAGCAGTTCGCCACCTCAAAGCTACGAGCAGTACTTC. This chain uses TRBV28 with TRBJ2-7, with D unclear. V lost 4 bases, J lost 3 bases, and 13 bases lay in between. This CDR3 spans 14 amino acids. CDR1 is MDHEN, CDR2 SYDVKM, per germline. Together with reference TRBV28 and TRBJ2-7, the CDR3 gives the full variable domain: DVKVTQSSRYLVKRTGEKVFLECVQDMDHENMFWYRQDPGLGLRLIYFSYDVKMKEKGDIPEGYSVSREKKERFSLILESASTNQTSMYLCASSSPPQSYEQYFGPGTRLTVT.

CDR3 amino acids: CASSEENTGELFF. In DNA, the CDR3 is TGTGCCAGCAGTGAGGAGAACACCGGGGAGCTGTTTTTT. The J gene is TRBJ2-2, the V gene TRBV2; D unresolved. V was shortened by 3 bases and J by 1 base, with 3 bases between the two germline ends. Germline assignment: CDR1 SNHLY and CDR2 FYNNEI. The CDR3 consists of 13 residues. Full variable domain (rest looked up from reference TRBV2 and TRBJ2-2): EPEVTQTPSHQVTQMGQEVILRCVPISNHLYFYWYRQILGQKVEFLVSFYNNEISEKSEIFDDQFSVERPDGSNFTLKIRSTKLEDSAMYFCASSEENTGELFFGEGSRLTVL.

The table lists this clonotype with many counts. The genes are TRBV28 and TRBJ1-6; D gene ambiguous. The ends were cut back, 8 bases at V and 7 bases at J, with 12 bases in the middle. The CDR3 length is 13 residues. Germline V gene sequence: CDR1 MDHEN, CDR2 SYDVKM. The CDR3 reads CASHPGWNSPLHF. In nucleotides, the CDR3 is TGTGCCAGCCATCCAGGCTGGAATTCACCCCTCCACTTT. Full variable domain (remainder filled in from reference TRBV28 and TRBJ1-6): DVKVTQSSRYLVKRTGEKVFLECVQDMDHENMFWYRQDPGLGLRLIYFSYDVKMKEKGDIPEGYSVSREKKERFSLILESASTNQTSMYLCASHPGWNSPLHFGNGTRLTVT.

The chain is built from TRBV7-9 and TRBJ2-7; 9 positions match TRBD2. The CDR3 has 15 residues. With V trimmed by 4 bases and J by 3 bases, 7 bases remained unmatched. Germline V gene lookup returns CDR1 SEHNR and CDR2 FQNEAQ (reference sequence). This CDR3 reads CASSYSGSEFYEQYF. As DNA, the CDR3 is TGTGCCAGCAGCTATAGCGGGAGCGAGTTCTACGAGCAGTACTTC.

This clonotype came up many times. This chain connects TRBV28 to TRBJ2-1; 12 nucleotides agree with TRBD2. This CDR3 spans 17 amino acids. Germline assignment: CDR1 MDHEN and CDR2 SYDVKM. V lost 3 bases to trimming and J lost 0 bases; unmatched junction nucleotides: 3. The chain's CDR3 is CASSFLTSGSSYNEQFF. Written as DNA, the CDR3 is TGTGCCAGCAGTTTCCTGACTAGCGGGAGCTCCTACAATGAGCAGTTCTTC.

The chain joins TRBV9 to TRBJ1-1; D might be TRBD1 (6 bases). CDR3 size: 15 residues. With 0 bases removed from V and 3 bases from J, the gap between germline ends came to 12 bases. CDR1 and CDR2 (germline): SGDLS, YYNGEE. For the CDR3, the DNA is TGTGCCAGCAGCGTAGGATCAGGGGCGGACACTGAAGCTTTCTTT. It encodes CASSVGSGADTEAFF.

The sample holds a few counts of this clonotype. The J gene is TRBJ2-3, the V gene TRBV14; D is unresolved. Per the germline V gene, CDR1 is SGHDN and CDR2 is FVKESK. V lost 1 base and J lost 9, with 8 bases in between. The CDR3 extends over 12 amino acids. This CDR3 is CASSQAPRTQYF. CDR3 bases: TGTGCCAGCAGCCAAGCGCCCCGGACGCAGTATTTT.

The rearrangement uses TRBV18 and TRBJ2-5; D is ambiguous. CDR1 and CDR2 (germline): KGHSH, LQKENI. This CDR3 contains 14 residues. V was cut by 2 bases and J by 5 bases, with 12 bases left in between. CDR3 residues: CASSPAVYMETQYF. For the CDR3, the DNA is TGTGCCAGCTCACCAGCTGTCTATATGGAGACCCAGTACTTC.

The rearrangement joins TRBV10-2 to TRBJ1-1; TRBD1 aligns across 11 bases. Germline V gene sequence: CDR1 WSHSY, CDR2 SAAADI. Trimming took 6 bases from V and 2 from J; bases not matched to a gene: 8. There are 16 residues in the CDR3. The CDR3 DNA follows: TGCGCCAGCAGCCAAGGACAGGGGGCGCTTAACACTGAAGCTTTCTTT. Amino acids: CASSQGQGALNTEAFF.

The chain is built from TRBV4-2 and TRBJ1-5; 11 nucleotides match TRBD1. Germline loops: CDR1 LGHNA, CDR2 YNFKEQ. The CDR3 has 15 residues. V lost 0 bases to trimming and J lost 7 bases; unmatched junction nucleotides: 2. The CDR3 region is CASSQEDRGLQPQHF. CDR3 nucleotide sequence: TGTGCCAGCAGCCAAGAGGACAGGGGGCTGCAGCCCCAGCATTTT.

This CDR3 is CASSLTGTSNQPQHF. The CDR3 DNA reads as TGTGCCAGCTCACTTACAGGTACTAGCAATCAGCCCCAGCATTTT. The chain carries TRBV18 and TRBJ1-5; D perhaps matches TRBD1 (5 bases). The CDR3 consists of 15 residues. The germline V and J ends were trimmed by 4 bases and 0 bases, with 10 bases remaining between them. CDR1 is KGHSH, CDR2 LQKENI, per germline.